This record covers a single T cell receptor (beta chain). Its cognate antigen is unknown. The CDR3 sequence is 15 residues long. Germline loops: CDR1 LGHDT, CDR2 YNNKEL (reference sequence). The V gene lost 5 bases and the J gene lost 1 base, with 12 bases spanning the gap. The data originate from a study of T cell responses to AZD1222 COVID-19 vaccine. Broader study findings: White British donors predominated, females outnumbered males, and clonal diversity was possibly underestimated. Only after the peak T cell response were repertoires sampled.

Clones were sequenced by immunoSEQ multiplex PCR, and TCRdb holds only the in-frame ones, with some missing. The sample yields 100,000 or so clones, 88% seen once. The origin of this receptor is an adult in good health. Sequences were derived from peripheral blood, sampled on day 0 of AZD1222 vaccination. The chain couples TRBV3-1 (or the pseudogene TRBV3-2) to TRBJ2-1, with D unclear. The CDR3 sequence is CASSSDWASYNEQFF. DNA for the CDR3: TGTGCCAGCAGCTCCGACTGGGCTTCCTACAATGAGCAGTTCTTC.